This TCR beta chain was profiled in a study of T-cell reconstitution after alpha-beta-depleted transplantation in children. It was with unique molecular identifiers that the TCRbeta library was prepared. TCRdb independently ran MiXCR on the PCR reads; one entry per CDR3 protein. The sample holds some 600,000 distinct CDR3 sequences, roughly 13% seen once. Notes on the study in general: As was reported, about two months after transplant, alpha-beta T cells came from several hundred expanded graft clones. Where some patients showed high TCRbeta diversity at day 60, it came from recipient T cells and thymic progenitors that had survived. By one year post-transplant, T-cell counts and diversity largely arose from T cells that were newly produced.

On this clonotype: The antigen is not known.

This sequence was found in a male patient younger than 18 who had a stem cell transplant for acute myeloid leukemia, so the T cells may come from the graft donor. The source was PBMCs, mostly from graft donor cells, collected 360 days after TCRalphabeta/CD19-depleted stem cell transplant.

The CDR3 region is CSARNPLWQGLFGNQPQHF. DNA for the CDR3: TGCAGTGCTAGAAACCCTTTGTGGCAGGGACTTTTCGGGAATCAGCCCCAGCATTTT. The rearrangement uses TRBV20-1 and TRBJ1-5; D possibly corresponds to TRBD1 (5 bases). Trimming removed 2 bases from V and 4 bases from J, with 27 bases in between. The germline V gene has CDR1 DFQATT and CDR2 SNEGSKA (reference sequence). The CDR3 length is 19 residues.